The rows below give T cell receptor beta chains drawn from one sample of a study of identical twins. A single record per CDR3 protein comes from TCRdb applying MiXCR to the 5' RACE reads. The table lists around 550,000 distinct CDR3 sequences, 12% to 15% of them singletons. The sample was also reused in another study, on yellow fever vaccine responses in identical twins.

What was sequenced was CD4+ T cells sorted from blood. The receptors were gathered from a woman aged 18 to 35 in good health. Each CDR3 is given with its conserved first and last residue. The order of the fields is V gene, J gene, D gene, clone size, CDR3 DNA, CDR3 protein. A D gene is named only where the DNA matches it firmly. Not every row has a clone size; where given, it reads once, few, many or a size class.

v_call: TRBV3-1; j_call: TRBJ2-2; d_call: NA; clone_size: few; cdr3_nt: TGTGCCAGCAGCCAAGAGAAGACGGCCCGGAACACCGGGGAGCTGTTTTTT; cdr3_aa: CASSQEKTARNTGELFF
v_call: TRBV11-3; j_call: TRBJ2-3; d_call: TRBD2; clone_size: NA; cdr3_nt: TGTGCCAGCAGCCGACGACTAGCGGGAGCGAAGGGCACAGATACGCAGTATTTT; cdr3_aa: CASSRRLAGAKGTDTQYF
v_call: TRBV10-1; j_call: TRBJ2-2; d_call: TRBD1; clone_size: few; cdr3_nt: TGCGCCAGCAGGGGGGACAGGGGTAACACCGGGGAGCTGTTTTTT; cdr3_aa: CASRGDRGNTGELFF
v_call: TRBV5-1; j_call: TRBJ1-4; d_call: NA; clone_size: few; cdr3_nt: TGCGCCAGCAGCTTGGGCGGACAAGATACTAATGAAAAACTGTTTTTT; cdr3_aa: CASSLGGQDTNEKLFF
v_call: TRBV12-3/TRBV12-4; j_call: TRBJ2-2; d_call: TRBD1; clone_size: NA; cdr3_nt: TGTGCCAGCAGTCCTCAGACAGGGCAAAACACCGGGGAGCTGTTTTTT; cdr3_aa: CASSPQTGQNTGELFF
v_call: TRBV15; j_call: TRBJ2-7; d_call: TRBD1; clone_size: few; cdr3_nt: TGTGCCACCAGCACAGCAGGGGGCTTCTACGAGCAGTACTTC; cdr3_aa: CATSTAGGFYEQYF
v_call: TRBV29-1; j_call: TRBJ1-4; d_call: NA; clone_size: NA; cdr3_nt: TGCAGCGCCCAAAGGGGGTCTAATGAAAAACTGTTTTTT; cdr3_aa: CSAQRGSNEKLFF
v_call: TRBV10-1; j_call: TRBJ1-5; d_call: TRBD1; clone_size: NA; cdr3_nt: TGCGCCAGCAGTGAGGATCGGACAGGCGCCCAGCATTTT; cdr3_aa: CASSEDRTGAQHF
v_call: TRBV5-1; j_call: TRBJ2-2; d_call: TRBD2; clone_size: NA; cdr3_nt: TGCGCCAGCAGCTCGGGACTAGCGGGGGCCCCCACCGGGGAGCTGTTTTTT; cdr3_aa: CASSSGLAGAPTGELFF
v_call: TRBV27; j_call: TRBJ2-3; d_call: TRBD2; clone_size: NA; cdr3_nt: TGTGCCAGCAGCCACACACCGGGACTAGCGTTCGCAGATACGCAGTATTTT; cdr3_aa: CASSHTPGLAFADTQYF
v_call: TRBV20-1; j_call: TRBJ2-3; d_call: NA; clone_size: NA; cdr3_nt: TGCAGTGCTGGCGGACCATCCTGGGCAGATACGCAGTATTTT; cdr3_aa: CSAGGPSWADTQYF
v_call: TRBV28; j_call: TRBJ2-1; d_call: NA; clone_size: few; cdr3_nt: TGTGCCAGCAGTTGGGTCGGTGAGCAGTTCTTC; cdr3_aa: CASSWVGEQFF
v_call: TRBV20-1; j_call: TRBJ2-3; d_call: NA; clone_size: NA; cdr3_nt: TGCAGTGCCAGCACCTGGACGGCCCACACAGATACGCAGTATTTT; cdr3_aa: CSASTWTAHTDTQYF
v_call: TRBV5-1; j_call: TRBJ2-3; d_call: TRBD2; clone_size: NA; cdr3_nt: TGCGCCAGCAGCTTTATAGCGGGAGCGTACACAGATACGCAGTATTTT; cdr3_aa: CASSFIAGAYTDTQYF
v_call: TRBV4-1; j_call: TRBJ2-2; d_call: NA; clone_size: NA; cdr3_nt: TGCGCCAGCAGCCGAACAGGGTTGGGGACCGGGGAGCTGTTTTTT; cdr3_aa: CASSRTGLGTGELFF
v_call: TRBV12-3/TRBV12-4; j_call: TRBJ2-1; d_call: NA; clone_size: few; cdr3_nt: TGTGCCAGCGCGCCGGACCGGCTGAGCTCCTACAATGAGCAGTTCTTC; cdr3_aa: CASAPDRLSSYNEQFF
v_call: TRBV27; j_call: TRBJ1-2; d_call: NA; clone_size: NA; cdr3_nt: TGTGCCAGCAGTTTATTCAGGGGTCAGTTCTATGGCTACACCTTC; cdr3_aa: CASSLFRGQFYGYTF
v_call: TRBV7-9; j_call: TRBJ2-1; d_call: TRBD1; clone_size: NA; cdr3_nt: TGTGCCAGCAGCTGGGGACAGGGTTGGAATGAGCAGTTCTTC; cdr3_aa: CASSWGQGWNEQFF
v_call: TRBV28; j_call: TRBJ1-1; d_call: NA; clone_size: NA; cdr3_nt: TGTGCCAGCAGTCCAGGCCCAGTCCGGAACACTGAAGCTTTCTTT; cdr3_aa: CASSPGPVRNTEAFF
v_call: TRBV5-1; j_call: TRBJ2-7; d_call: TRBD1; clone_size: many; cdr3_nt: TGCGCCAGCAGCTTGGGACAGGGAAGCTCCTACGAGCAGTACTTC; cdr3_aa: CASSLGQGSSYEQYF
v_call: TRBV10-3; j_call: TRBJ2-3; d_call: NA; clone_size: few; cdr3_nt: TGTGCCATCTCCCAGGGTAGCACAGATACGCAGTATTTT; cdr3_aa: CAISQGSTDTQYF
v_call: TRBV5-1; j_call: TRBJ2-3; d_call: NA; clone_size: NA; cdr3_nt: TGCGCCAGCAGCCGCGGCGACACTTACACAGATACGCAGTATTTT; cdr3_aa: CASSRGDTYTDTQYF
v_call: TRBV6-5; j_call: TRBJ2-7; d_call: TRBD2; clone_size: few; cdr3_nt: TGTGCCAGCAGTTCCCCGCCTAGCGGGGTCTACGAGCAGTACTTC; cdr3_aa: CASSSPPSGVYEQYF
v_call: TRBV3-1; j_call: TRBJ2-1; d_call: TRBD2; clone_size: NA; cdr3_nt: TGTGCCAGCAGCCACCCCAGTCGGGGGGTCTACAATGAGCAGTTCTTC; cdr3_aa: CASSHPSRGVYNEQFF
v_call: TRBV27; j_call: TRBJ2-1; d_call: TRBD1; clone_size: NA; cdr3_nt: TGTGCCAGCAGGGATTTCGGACAGGGGAGGTACAATGAGCAGTTCTTC; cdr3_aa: CASRDFGQGRYNEQFF